This T cell receptor beta chain was identified in a study of blood T cell repertoires in COVID-19. Study in general: T cells, B-cell-depleted T cells, or PBMCs provided the cDNA or gDNA that served as material.

A few counts support this clone. Germline V CDR1 and CDR2: LNHNV, YYDKDF (reference sequence). V gave up 3 bases and J gave up 1 base; unmatched junction bases: 2. The CDR3 spans 16 residues. How the authors handled the data: From reference gene primer amplification, estimates of nucleated cell counts were derived. Method: immunoSEQ multiplex PCR; TCRdb's copy keeps in-frame clones and lacks some. V and J calls and clone size are as listed in that table; D and trimming were resolved from the DNA. Of 200,000 to 300,000 clones in the sample, 70% to 85% were seen once. The specimen was peripheral blood. The receptor was isolated from a man aged 40-50 years who had recovered from COVID-19. V and J are TRBV15 and TRBJ2-4; 11 bases map to TRBD1. CDR3 nucleotide sequence: TGTGCCACCAGCAGGGACAGGGGGCTGGCCAAAAACATTCAGTACTTC. This gives the protein CATSRDRGLAKNIQYF. The full variable domain, in which reference TRBV15 and TRBJ2-4 provide the parts outside the CDR3, is DAMVIQNPRYQVTQFGKPVTLSCSQTLNHNVMYWYQQKSSQAPKLLFHYYDKDFNNEADTPDNFQSRRPNTSFCFLDIRSPGLGDTAMYLCATSRDRGLAKNIQYFGAGTRLSVL.